This is a list of T cell receptor beta chains from one sample in a study of beta chain features in type 1 diabetes. Produced via immunoSEQ multiplex PCR; TCRdb's table is partial and in-frame only. This table has fewer than 250,000 clones, 9.6% appearing once. Sequences were obtained from naive CD4+ T cells from blood. These receptors were taken from a woman between 18 and 29 years old in good health. The CDR3 runs from the conserved cysteine through the conserved F or W. A D gene is named only where the DNA matches it firmly. Rows give clone size only sometimes, using once, few, many, or a class for an expanded clone.

abundance	v_gene	j_gene	d_gene	CDR3aa	CDR3nt
NA	TRBV21-1	TRBJ1-1	NA	CASSTTGALPTEAFF	TGTGCCAGCAGCACCACAGGGGCCCTGCCCACTGAAGCTTTCTTT
NA	TRBV20-1	TRBJ2-5	NA	CSARLGTQYF	TGCAGTGCTAGACTAGGGACCCAGTACTTC
NA	TRBV7-9	TRBJ1-6	NA	CASSSGHRDSPLHF	TGTGCCAGCAGCTCAGGACACAGGGATTCACCCCTCCACTTT
NA	TRBV25-1	TRBJ1-1	TRBD1	CASSRTGTNTEAFF	TGTGCCAGCAGTCGGACAGGAACTAACACTGAAGCTTTCTTT
many	TRBV18	TRBJ2-1	NA	CASSPTGSSYNEQFF	TGTGCCAGCTCACCTACAGGGAGCTCCTACAATGAGCAGTTCTTC
NA	TRBV11-3	TRBJ2-1	TRBD1	CASSLGRTGNNEQFF	TGTGCCAGCAGCTTAGGTAGGACAGGGAACAATGAGCAGTTCTTC
few	TRBV30	TRBJ1-2	NA	CAWSVPGMHGYTF	TGTGCCTGGAGTGTACCAGGGATGCATGGCTACACCTTC
NA	TRBV30	TRBJ1-2	TRBD1	CACYRDSASGNYGYTF	TGTGCCTGCTACCGGGACAGCGCATCTGGAAACTATGGCTACACCTTC
few	TRBV29-1	TRBJ2-1	TRBD1	CSALGQAQNRAYNEQFF	TGCAGCGCCTTGGGACAGGCTCAGAATCGGGCCTACAATGAGCAGTTCTTC
NA	TRBV7-6	TRBJ2-1	TRBD2	CASSLVVGGGSYNEQFF	TGTGCCAGCAGCTTAGTTGTCGGCGGGGGTTCCTACAATGAGCAGTTCTTC
many	TRBV7-9	TRBJ2-1	TRBD2	CASSPSGNNEQFF	TGTGCCAGCAGCCCCAGCGGGAACAATGAGCAGTTCTTC
NA	TRBV7-6	TRBJ2-3	NA	CASSPSNLDTQYF	TGTGCCAGCAGCCCGAGCAATTTGGATACGCAGTATTTT
NA	TRBV18	TRBJ2-1	TRBD2	CASSPRRASGSGVPNEQFF	TGTGCCAGCTCACCTCGCCGCGCTAGCGGGAGTGGAGTCCCCAATGAGCAGTTCTTC
NA	TRBV20-1	TRBJ2-5	NA	CSPGQETQYF	TGCAGTCCCGGGCAAGAGACCCAGTACTTC
few	TRBV5-1	TRBJ2-2	TRBD2	CASSLGLAATGELFF	TGCGCCAGCAGCTTGGGACTAGCGGCCACCGGGGAGCTGTTTTTT
NA	TRBV18	TRBJ2-3	NA	CASSLFTDTQYF	TGTGCCAGCTCCCTGTTCACAGATACGCAGTATTTT
few	TRBV19	TRBJ1-1	TRBD1	CASRGTGTAGWSTEAFF	TGTGCCAGTAGGGGGACCGGGACAGCCGGTTGGAGCACTGAAGCTTTCTTT
NA	TRBV30	TRBJ2-1	TRBD2	CAWSVRGILAGGPNEQFF	TGTGCCTGGAGTGTACGAGGAATCCTAGCGGGAGGGCCTAATGAGCAGTTCTTC
NA	TRBV5-1	TRBJ2-7	NA	CASSLRGSYEQYF	TGCGCCAGCAGCTTAAGGGGGTCCTACGAGCAGTACTTC
NA	TRBV18	TRBJ2-5	NA	CASSPAVQETQYF	TGTGCCAGCTCACCGGCAGTTCAAGAGACCCAGTACTTC
NA	TRBV5-1	TRBJ2-7	TRBD1	CASSLGTDRVEQYF	TGCGCCAGCAGCCTGGGGACGGACAGGGTCGAGCAGTACTTC
NA	TRBV5-1	TRBJ2-2	NA	CASNPEGNLGTGELFF	TGCGCCAGCAACCCGGAGGGGAATTTGGGCACCGGGGAGCTGTTTTTT
NA	TRBV7-8	TRBJ2-1	NA	CASSLYGNEQFF	TGTGCCAGCAGCCTATACGGCAATGAGCAGTTCTTC
NA	TRBV30	TRBJ2-2	NA	CAWSAANTGELFF	TGTGCCTGGAGTGCTGCGAACACCGGGGAGCTGTTTTTT
NA	TRBV7-9	TRBJ1-2	NA	CASSLAGSYGYTF	TGTGCCAGCAGCTTAGCAGGGAGCTATGGCTACACCTTC
NA	TRBV19	TRBJ2-7	NA	CASSISLVAYEQYF	TGTGCCAGTAGTATTAGCCTGGTCGCCTACGAGCAGTACTTC
NA	TRBV5-1	TRBJ2-1	TRBD1	CASSLAGQGVFNEQFF	TGCGCCAGCAGCTTGGCCGGGCAGGGGGTTTTCAATGAGCAGTTCTTC
NA	TRBV2	TRBJ1-1	NA	CASNDRMGAFF	TGTGCCAGCAACGACAGGATGGGAGCTTTCTTT
NA	TRBV5-6	TRBJ1-2	NA	CASSTRVEIYGSYTF	TGTGCCAGCAGCACGAGGGTGGAGATCTATGGTAGCTACACCTTC
NA	TRBV7-9	TRBJ1-5	TRBD1	CASSPQDRANQPQHF	TGTGCCAGCAGCCCCCAGGACAGGGCCAATCAGCCCCAGCATTTT
NA	TRBV5-1	TRBJ1-2	NA	CASSPGLYGYTF	TGCGCCAGCAGCCCCGGACTCTATGGCTACACCTTC
many	TRBV29-1	TRBJ1-1	TRBD1	CSVFRGNTEAFF	TGCAGCGTCTTCAGGGGGAATACTGAAGCTTTCTTT
NA	TRBV5-1	TRBJ2-3	TRBD2	CASSLAGLAGGSTDTQYF	TGCGCCAGCAGCTTGGCGGGACTAGCGGGAGGAAGCACAGATACGCAGTATTTT
NA	TRBV7-9	TRBJ2-7	NA	CASSLRESVDYEQYF	TGTGCCAGCAGCCTGAGAGAATCGGTTGACTACGAGCAGTACTTC
NA	TRBV12-5	TRBJ1-1	NA	CASALTENTEAFF	TGTGCTAGTGCCTTGACAGAAAACACTGAAGCTTTCTTT
few	TRBV14	TRBJ2-7	NA	CASSQVLTTRMYEQYF	TGTGCCAGCAGCCAAGTCCTGACTACCAGAATGTACGAGCAGTACTTC
NA	TRBV6-5	TRBJ2-7	NA	CASRPRDTAYEQYF	TGTGCCAGCAGGCCCCGGGACACCGCCTACGAGCAGTACTTC
NA	TRBV5-1	TRBJ2-5	TRBD2	CASSSWTSGSSQETQYF	TGCGCCAGCAGCTCGTGGACTAGCGGGAGTAGCCAAGAGACCCAGTACTTC
few	TRBV5-1	TRBJ2-1	NA	CASSLGSWAGSSYNEQFF	TGCGCCAGCAGCTTGGGTTCTTGGGCGGGAAGCTCCTACAATGAGCAGTTCTTC
NA	TRBV11-2	TRBJ1-1	NA	CASSLDRGRYTEAFF	TGTGCCAGCAGCTTAGATCGCGGGAGGTACACTGAAGCTTTCTTT
NA	TRBV19	TRBJ2-3	TRBD2	CASSIRSGRALGTDTQYF	TGTGCCAGTAGTATTCGGAGCGGGAGGGCCCTCGGGACAGATACGCAGTATTTT
NA	TRBV9	TRBJ1-5	NA	CASSVGWRGNQPQHF	TGTGCCAGCAGCGTAGGGTGGCGGGGGAATCAGCCCCAGCATTTT
NA	TRBV7-8	TRBJ2-7	NA	CASSSVRQSYEQYF	TGTGCCAGCAGCTCGGTCCGCCAATCCTACGAGCAGTACTTC
many	TRBV2	TRBJ2-5	NA	CASSERVQETQYF	TGTGCCAGCAGTGAACGGGTTCAAGAGACCCAGTACTTC
NA	TRBV6-5	TRBJ2-1	TRBD1	CASSHDRGRDEQFF	TGTGCCAGCAGTCACGACAGGGGACGAGATGAGCAGTTCTTC
few	TRBV15	TRBJ1-1	NA	CATSFRNTEAFF	TGTGCCACCAGCTTCCGGAACACTGAAGCTTTCTTT
NA	TRBV5-1	TRBJ1-1	NA	CASSLDRMNTEAFF	TGCGCCAGCAGCTTGGACAGAATGAACACTGAAGCTTTCTTT
NA	TRBV6-1	TRBJ2-2	NA	CASSPQQGTGELFF	TGTGCCAGCAGTCCACAACAGGGAACCGGGGAGCTGTTTTTT
NA	TRBV7-9	TRBJ2-5	TRBD1	CASSPLQGRRETQYF	TGTGCCAGCAGCCCACTACAGGGGCGTCGAGAGACCCAGTACTTC
few	TRBV10-3	TRBJ1-5	TRBD1	CAIRSGTGGFQPQHF	TGTGCCATCAGGTCCGGGACAGGGGGTTTCCAGCCCCAGCATTTT
NA	TRBV5-4	TRBJ2-1	TRBD1	CASSSGRQGSYNEQFF	TGTGCCAGCAGCTCCGGCCGACAGGGGTCCTACAATGAGCAGTTCTTC
NA	TRBV9	TRBJ2-1	NA	CASSLAGAPSNNEQFF	TGTGCCAGCAGCCTAGCTGGAGCGCCCTCCAACAATGAGCAGTTCTTC
few	TRBV4-1	TRBJ2-3	NA	CASSQGLLGVDTQYF	TGCGCCAGCAGCCAAGGGTTGCTAGGGGTGGATACGCAGTATTTT